This T cell receptor beta chain was recorded in a study of identifying expanded T cells in peripheral blood (dated by TCRdb to between 2019 and 2020). For the wider study: Technical replicates were generated by sequencing separate aliquots of the same genomic DNA pool, with four replicates compared pairwise.

CDR1 MNHEY and CDR2 SVGAGI were looked up in the germline V gene. The CDR3 starts with the cysteine, ends with the phenylalanine, and has 14 residues. Of the read, only the CDR3 DNA is kept; its 42 bases are in frame from base 1. V is clipped by 6 bases and J by 9 bases, and the sequence between their germline boundaries is 18 bases long. The immunoSEQ Assay, which relies on bias-controlled multiplex PCR amplification of genomic DNA, was used to profile TCRbeta CDR3 regions. In the original analysis: To quantify the absolute abundance of each unique TCRbeta CDR3 region, the sequences were collapsed and filtered. Differential abundance was assessed using a binomial (Fisher-equivalent) model and a beta-binomial model in which time-dependent variance fitted from healthy donors was added. Clones with fewer than 5 combined templates were removed, and a clone was called differentially abundant if the clone's Benjamini-Hochberg FDR was below 0.01. The form v = (b*log(k)+a)^2 was used to model beta-binomial variance as a function of total template count across the two samples. The clones in this table, taken by TCRdb from immuneACCESS, are in-frame only. Not every clone is retained; where verified, under half of the shortfall comes from an unresolved V gene, and the cause of the rest is unknown. V and J calls plus clone size are reproduced from that table; the DNA served to infer D and trimming. This sample holds approximately 100,000 clones; roughly 87% were observed only once. Together, the top ten hold roughly 17% of the sample.

No immune events, such as infections, were documented for the healthy donors during the collection period. Blood repertoires from healthy donors were used as a training cohort for calibrating time-dependent variance in a beta-binomial model of differential abundance of T-cell clones. The training cohort included 10 or so healthy donors, of whom 3 were female and 7 were male. The donors were between about 29 and 64 years old, with an average age of roughly 40 years. Whole blood was collected from each healthy donor at three time points spaced approximately 2 weeks apart and obtained from a commercial supplier. Genomic DNA was extracted from unsorted whole blood for immunosequencing. Concerning this clone itself: Its cognate antigen has yet to be identified. The record has no base qualities; no much larger clone is one base away.

The full study reports these points: The binomial model flagged 0.9 to 1.5 differentially abundant clones between technical replicates but around 15 over around 2 weeks and 18 to 20 over approximately 4 weeks. It was expected by the authors that biological variance in healthy repertoires might increase further over much longer intervals, such as months to years. For all healthy donors, the variance in clone template counts between approximately 2-week samples rose significantly as total template count increased. Both the number of clones called differentially abundant and the false-positive rate were significantly reduced by the beta-binomial model across all healthy-donor time intervals.

In this chain, TRBV6-5 is recombined with TRBJ1-3; the D segment cannot be called with confidence. This clonotype was sampled from a person between 18 and 75 years old in good health. Source material: blood. For the CDR3, the sequence is CASSPGRRTTTIYF. The DNA sequence is TGTGCCAGCAGCCCCGGAAGGCGGACCACCACCATATATTTT.